The rows below give T cell receptor beta chains drawn from one sample of a study of blood T cell repertoires in COVID-19. Profiled with immunoSEQ multiplex PCR; TCRdb holds only in-frame clones, not every one. The sample has 150,000 to 200,000 clones, about 80% seen once; the top ten hold around 20%. The sequenced material came from peripheral blood. Receptors originate from a woman aged 80 or over with acute or convalescent COVID-19. CDR3s include the opening cysteine and the closing phenylalanine or tryptophan. D genes are given only for firm matches. Clone size is not always given. Where it is, it says once, few, many or a class for expanded clones.

clone size	D gene	J gene	V gene	CDR3 DNA	CDR3 protein
-	TRBD1	TRBJ1-4	TRBV19	TGTGCCACCTCCCCCCGGGACAGGTTAAATGAAAAACTGTTTTTT	CATSPRDRLNEKLFF
-	TRBD2	TRBJ2-5	TRBV5-4	TGTGCCAGCAGCTTGGGCCCGATAGCGGGGGGGGAGCAAGAGACCCAGTACTTC	CASSLGPIAGGEQETQYF
-	TRBD1	TRBJ2-5	TRBV5-4	TGTGCCAGCAGCAAGGGACAGGGGAGCGTCACAATGGGGGAGACCCAGTACTTC	CASSKGQGSVTMGETQYF
few	-	TRBJ1-2	TRBV20-1	TGCAGTGCTAGTTCCCCAGGGGGCTACACCTTC	CSASSPGGYTF
few	-	TRBJ1-6	TRBV9	TGTGCCAGCAGCGAAGACCCACTAACGTCACCCCTCCACTTT	CASSEDPLTSPLHF
few	-	TRBJ1-2	TRBV27	TGTGCCAGCAGTTTTCTGGCAGGGGTTAACTATGGCTACACCTTC	CASSFLAGVNYGYTF
many	-	TRBJ1-2	TRBV19	TGTGCCAGTAGTATAATGAGGCCCGCCAATGGCTACACCTTC	CASSIMRPANGYTF
-	TRBD2	TRBJ2-3	TRBV9	TGTGCCAGCAGCGTAGGTGGAGCGGGGGGCACAGATACGCAGTATTTT	CASSVGGAGGTDTQYF
-	-	TRBJ1-1	TRBV10-3	TGTGCCATCAGTGAGGCGGGACGGAGTCGTTTGGCCACTGAAGCTTTCTTT	CAISEAGRSRLATEAFF
-	-	TRBJ1-1	TRBV18	TGTGCCAGCTCACCACTCATACAGGTATGGGGCACTGAAGCTTTCTTT	CASSPLIQVWGTEAFF
-	-	TRBJ2-5	TRBV7-9	TGTGCCAGCAGCTTAGAGGGAGTTTGGGAGACCCAGTACTTC	CASSLEGVWETQYF
few	TRBD1	TRBJ2-7	TRBV7-9	TGTGCCAGCAGCTTATATGGGGACAGCGAGCAGTACTTC	CASSLYGDSEQYF
few	-	TRBJ2-5	TRBV11-3	TGTGCCAGCAGCAAGGACAGCCAAGAGACCCAGTACTTC	CASSKDSQETQYF
-	-	TRBJ2-5	TRBV6-2/TRBV6-3	TGTGCCAGCAGTTACTTAGGGGGACAACGCGAAGAGACCCAGTACTTC	CASSYLGGQREETQYF
-	-	TRBJ2-6	TRBV19	TGTGCCAGTAGTAGTACGGGGTATGGGGCCAACGTCCTGACTTTC	CASSSTGYGANVLTF
few	TRBD1	TRBJ1-5	TRBV28	TGTGCCAGCAGTTTACGGGGACAGGGGAATCAGCCCCAGCATTTT	CASSLRGQGNQPQHF
-	TRBD2	TRBJ2-5	TRBV28	TGTGCCAGCAGTTCCTCCCGGGGGGGGGAGACCCAGTACTTC	CASSSSRGGETQYF
-	-	TRBJ2-5	TRBV6-2/TRBV6-3	TGTGCCAGCAGTTATACTTGGACCCAGTACTTC	CASSYTWTQYF
-	-	TRBJ1-3	TRBV5-1	TGCGCCAGCAGCTTGGCGGCGGCACCTTCTGGAAACACCATATATTTT	CASSLAAAPSGNTIYF
-	TRBD2	TRBJ2-1	TRBV7-2	TGTGCCAGCAGCTTAATCGGCGGGGGGGCGAGGAATGAGCAGTTCTTC	CASSLIGGGARNEQFF
-	TRBD2	TRBJ2-1	TRBV6-1	TGTGCCAGCAGTGGGAGGACTAGCGGGAGGGTGGATGAGCAGTTCTTC	CASSGRTSGRVDEQFF